What follows describes a single T cell receptor beta chain. The antigen remains unidentified. The time point was: cycle 4 day 1 (C4D1), after five to seven weeks of nivolumab. Every single patient, without exception, relapsed after autologous stem cell transplantation, and brentuximab vedotin exposure varied. Some clones are missing from TCRdb's copy, which holds only in-frame ones; the method was immunoSEQ multiplex PCR. The sample lists some 58,000 clones; more than 80% were seen once. This entry is derived from a study of PD-1 blockade in classical Hodgkin lymphoma. Study-wide findings and caveats: It was CD4+ TCR diversity, not CD8+, that rose significantly by C4D1.

This CDR3 is built from 14 residues. Per germline, CDR1 SGHVS and CDR2 FQNEAQ. V was clipped by 1 base and J by 7 bases, with 14 bases between them. The sequence derives from a human donor with classical Hodgkin lymphoma. The starting material was peripheral blood mononuclear cells (PBMCs), obtained before the fourth cycle of nivolumab. V and J are TRBV7-8 and TRBJ2-7; D not resolved. CDR3 nucleotide sequence: TGTGCCAGCAGCTTAGAGACCCCTATTGGGGAGCAGTACTTC. This translates into CASSLETPIGEQYF.